Below are 3 T cell receptor beta chains sequenced from a single sample in a study of Graves' ophthalmopathy and Graves' hyperthyroidism. RNA transcripts yielded amplified TCR beta CDR3 regions. First-round RT-PCR with HTBI primers preceded a second-round multiplex PCR. TCRdb reprocessed the multiplex PCR reads via MiXCR and lists one record per CDR3 protein. In the table there are 1 million to 1.3 million distinct CDR3 sequences, less than 45% of which are singletons. Material: peripheral blood or thyroid tissue (not recorded which). The receptors were gathered from an adult man with Graves' hyperthyroidism.

This clonotype was observed a handful of times. The CDR3, as DNA: TGCAGCTTAGAACAGGGGCTCTACGAGCAGTACTTC. This sequence encodes CSLEQGLYEQYF. This chain uses TRBV29-1 with TRBJ2-7, with 7 bases aligning to TRBD1. Trimming cost V 8 bases and J 3 bases; bases outside gene matches: 7. Germline V CDR1 and CDR2: SQVTM, ANQGSEA. The CDR3 contains 12 residues.

The chain uses TRBV12-3 or TRBV12-4 and TRBJ2-2; 9 bases align to TRBD1. The CDR3 runs to 17 residues. V shed 4 bases, J shed 3 bases, and the junction held 9 bases outside the gene matches. CDR3 residues: CASSSQGAIWDTGELFF. Here the CDR3 DNA reads TGTGCCAGCAGTTCACAGGGGGCTATTTGGGACACCGGGGAGCTGTTTTTT.

For this clonotype: One end of the junction fails to match germline, which may point to a read error. The chain couples TRBV5-1 to TRBJ1-1; D is unclear. Germline V gives CDR1 SGHRS, CDR2 YFSETQ. The CDR3 has 15 residues. CDR3 DNA: TGTGCCAGCAGCCTACCCGGGCACAGGAACACTGAAGCTTTCTTT. Translating it yields CASSLPGHRNTEAFF. The variable domain in full, completed from reference TRBV5-1 and TRBJ1-1, reads KAGVTQTPRYLIKTRGQQVTLSCSPISGHRSVSWYQQTPGQGLQFLFEYFSETQRNKGNFPGRFSGRQFSNSRSEMNVSTLELGDSALYLCASSLPGHRNTEAFFGQGTRLTVV.